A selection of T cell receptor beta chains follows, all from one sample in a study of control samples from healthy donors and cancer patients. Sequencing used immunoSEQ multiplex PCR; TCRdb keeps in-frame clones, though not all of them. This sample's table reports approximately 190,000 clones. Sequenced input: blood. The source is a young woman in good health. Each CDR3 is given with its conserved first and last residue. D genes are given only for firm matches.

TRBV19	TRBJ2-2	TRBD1	TGTGCCAGTAGTATAGACGGGACAGGAGACGGGGAGCTGTTTTTT	CASSIDGTGDGELFF
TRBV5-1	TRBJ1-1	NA	TGCGCCAGCAGCTTGGAGGCGGTCGAGAACACTGAAGCTTTCTTT	CASSLEAVENTEAFF
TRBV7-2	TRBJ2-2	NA	TGTGCCAGCAGGCCAGGGGCCGCCCCCCGGGAGCTGTTTTTT	CASRPGAAPRELFF
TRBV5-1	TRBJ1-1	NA	TGCGCCAGCAGCCTTTCGGGACGGTGGGACAAGGCTTTCTTT	CASSLSGRWDKAFF
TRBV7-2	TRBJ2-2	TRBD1	TGTGCCAGCAGCTTAGGCGGGACAGGGACAAACACCGGGGAGCTGTTTTTT	CASSLGGTGTNTGELFF
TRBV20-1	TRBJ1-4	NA	TGCAGTGCTAGAGATCTTCGGTCGCTGTTTTTT	CSARDLRSLFF
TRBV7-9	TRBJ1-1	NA	TGTGCCAGCAGGCTGGGGGACACTGAAGCTTTCTTT	CASRLGDTEAFF
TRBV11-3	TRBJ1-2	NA	TGTGCCAGCAGCTCCTTCGCAGGGATCTATGGCTACACCTTC	CASSSFAGIYGYTF
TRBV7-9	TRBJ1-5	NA	TGTGCCAGCAGCCGAGGGGAGGGGAGCAATCAGCCCCAGCATTTT	CASSRGEGSNQPQHF
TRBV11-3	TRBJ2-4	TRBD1	TGTGCCAGCAGCTGTCGACAGGGACGAAAAAACATTCAGTACTTC	CASSCRQGRKNIQYF
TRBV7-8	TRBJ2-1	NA	TGTGCCAGCAGCTTAGGGGACAACCGGGGCAATGAGCAGTTCTTC	CASSLGDNRGNEQFF
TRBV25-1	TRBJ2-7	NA	TGTGCCAGCAGTTCCGGTCCCTCCTACGAGCAGTACTTC	CASSSGPSYEQYF
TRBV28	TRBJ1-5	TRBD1	TGTGCCAGCACCCCAGGGGGCCCAAGTCAGCCCCAGCATTTT	CASTPGGPSQPQHF
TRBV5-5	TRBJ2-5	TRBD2	TGTGCCAGCACCGATGACTCGAGCGGGGGGGCTTATAATCTAGAGACCCAGTACTTC	CASTDDSSGGAYNLETQYF
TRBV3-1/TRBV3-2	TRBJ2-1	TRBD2	TGTGCCAGCAGCCCCCCGGGGCGGGGGGGATTGAATGAGCAGTTCTTC	CASSPPGRGGLNEQFF
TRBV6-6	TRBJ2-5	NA	TGTGCCACCAGGGGTCCGGAGACCCAGTACTTC	CATRGPETQYF
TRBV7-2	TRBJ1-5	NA	TGTGCCAGCAGCTTAGTGGGATCGGGGAGCAATCAGCCCCAGCATTTT	CASSLVGSGSNQPQHF
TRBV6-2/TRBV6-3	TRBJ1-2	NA	TGTGCCAGCAGTTACTCGACCAGAGCCAGTAACTATGGCTACACCTTC	CASSYSTRASNYGYTF
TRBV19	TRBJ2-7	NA	TGTGCCAGTAGTCCAGGGCCCTTCGGCAGCTACGAGCAGTACTTC	CASSPGPFGSYEQYF
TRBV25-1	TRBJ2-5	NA	TGTGCCAGCAGTGGACCCAGACACCGACAGGACCAAGAGACCCAGTACTTC	CASSGPRHRQDQETQYF
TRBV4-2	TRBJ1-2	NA	TGTGCCAGCAGCCAAGTAGGGGAAAGGAACTATGGCTACACCTTC	CASSQVGERNYGYTF
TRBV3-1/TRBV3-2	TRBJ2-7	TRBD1	TGTGCCAGCAGCCGAGAGACAGGGTGGACCTACGAGCAGTACTTC	CASSRETGWTYEQYF
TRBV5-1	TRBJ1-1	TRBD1	TGCGCCAGCAGCTGGTCGACAGGGGGCGTTCCGAACACTGAAGCTTTCTTT	CASSWSTGGVPNTEAFF
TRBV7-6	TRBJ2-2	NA	TGTGCCAGCAGCTCAAACACCGGGGAGCTGTTTTTT	CASSSNTGELFF
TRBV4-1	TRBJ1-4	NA	TGCGCCAGCAGCCATGCGGGACTTAGAAAACTGTTTTTT	CASSHAGLRKLFF
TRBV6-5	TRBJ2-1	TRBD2	TGTGCCAGCAGCCGAACCGGGACTAGCGGCAATGAGCAGTTCTTC	CASSRTGTSGNEQFF
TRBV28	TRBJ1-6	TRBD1	TGTGCCAGCAGTAAACAGGGGTATCGGTCACCCCTCCACTTT	CASSKQGYRSPLHF
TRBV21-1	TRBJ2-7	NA	NA	CASSPWGTGSSEQYF
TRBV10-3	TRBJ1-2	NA	TGTGCCACCCGGAGGGGGGGCTATGGCTACACCTTC	CATRRGGYGYTF
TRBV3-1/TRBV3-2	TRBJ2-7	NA	TGTGCCAGCAGCCCAAGGGAGGGACAGGCCTACGAGCAGTACTTC	CASSPREGQAYEQYF